This entry lists 13 T cell receptor beta chains sequenced from one sample in a study of CD8+ T cells in alopecia areata. Sequencing templates came from extracted RNA that was reverse transcribed into cDNA. The data were produced by immunoSEQ multiplex PCR, yet TCRdb's version contains in-frame clones alone and is incomplete. This sample has 200,000 to 300,000 clones, each found more than once. Cell sorting was performed on pooled cutaneous lymph node cells with CD4, CD8alpha, NKG2D, NKG2ACE and other markers. Sequencing input: CD4+ T cells sorted from a lymph node. Source of these receptors: a C3H/HeJ mouse with alopecia areata. This mouse strain has H2-k as its MHC haplotype.

This clone was recorded a few times. Genes and germline are mouse. The read gets to within 4 residues of the CDR3 end, and the germline J gene fills in the rest. The rearrangement links TRBV13-3 to TRBJ2-5; 10 bases align to TRBD1. Looked up from germline, CDR1 is NNHDY and CDR2 is SYVADS. The CDR3 runs 15 residues. The CDR3 protein is CASSDRDRGRDTQYF. CDR3 DNA (partial): TGTGCCAGCAGTGATCGAGACAGGGGGCGAGAC.

On this clone: Gene names denote mouse genes. The CDR3 extends 4 residues past the end of the read, so its final part is completed from the germline J gene. This sequence joins TRBV5 and TRBJ2-5; weak D call: TRBD1 (5 bases). V lost 0 bases, J lost 2 bases, and 12 bases lay in between. The germline V gene has CDR1 LGHNA and CDR2 YNLKQL (reference sequence). The CDR3 is 16 amino acids. The DNA read from the CDR3 is TGTGCCAGCAGCCAAGATCCGCAGGGTGGCCAAGAC. This encodes CASSQDPQGGQD. The full CDR3 sequence reads CASSQDPQGGQDTQYF.

A word on this clone: The gene names here belong to mouse. The CDR3 goes on 4 residues after the read ends, and that part is filled in from the germline J gene. Other nucleotide sequences in the sample specify the same CDR3. This chain uses TRBV19 with TRBJ2-2, with D possibly matching TRBD1 (5 bases). V was trimmed by 4 bases and J by 0 bases, leaving 7 bases between them. This CDR3 has 14 residues. Germline CDR1 and CDR2: FNHDT and SITEND (reference sequence). The CDR3 DNA, read in part, is TGTGCCAGCAGTGACAGAGCAAACACCGGG. Translating gives CASSDRANTG. The full-length CDR3 reads as CASSDRANTGQLYF.

Notes on this clone: Gene names and germline refer to mouse. The read finishes 4 residues shy of the CDR3 end, and the germline J gene is used to complete it. Other DNA sequences within the sample encode an identical CDR3. The chain employs TRBV13-1 and TRBJ2-7; the match to TRBD2 covers 8 bases. The CDR3 contains 12 residues. The V and J ends lost 5 bases and 3 bases, in that order; junction bases with no gene match: 1. The germline CDR1 and CDR2 sequences are NSHNY and SYGAGN. The part of the CDR3 DNA that was read is TGTGCCAGCAGGGGGACTGGCTAT. Protein sequence: CASRGTGY. The entire CDR3 protein reads CASRGTGYEQYF.

Concerning this clone itself: Any gene name here is a mouse gene name. The read falls 4 residues short of the CDR3 end, and the missing part is taken from the germline J gene. The rearrangement links TRBV13-2 to TRBJ1-1; the D gene is possibly TRBD1 (5 bases). V was shortened by 3 bases and J by 3 bases, with 6 bases between the two germline ends. This CDR3 is built from 12 residues. Germline CDR1 is NNHNN and CDR2 is SYGAGS (reference sequence). The CDR3 spells CASGGTHTEVFF. The CDR3 DNA, read in part, is TGTGCCAGCGGTGGGACACACACA.

Comment on this clone: The gene names given are mouse names. The CDR3 is cut off 4 residues early in the read; its end comes from the germline J gene. This specimen includes other DNA sequences encoding the same CDR3. This rearrangement joins TRBV2 to TRBJ2-2, with TRBD2 identical over 11 bases. The CDR3 is 16 amino acids. V lost 1 base to trimming and J lost 2 bases; unmatched junction nucleotides: 0. Per the germline V gene, CDR1 is LGHNA and CDR2 is YSYQKL. CDR3 protein: CASSQGTGGNTGQLYF. The covered CDR3 bases are TGTGCCAGCAGCCAAGGGACTGGGGGGAACACCGGG.

This clone was observed a handful of times. Mouse germline and gene names are used. Read sequence stops 4 residues before the CDR3 end, and the germline J gene provides the missing end. Other DNA sequences in the sample encode the same CDR3. V is TRBV13-1 and J is TRBJ2-1, with 8 bases identical to TRBD2. The V and J ends lost 5 bases and 0 bases, in that order; junction bases with no gene match: 1. Germline values: CDR1 NSHNY, CDR2 SYGAGN. There are 14 residues in the CDR3. CDR3 DNA, as far as it was read: TGTGCCAGCAGCACTGGGGGTAACTATGCT. Amino acid sequence: CASSTGGNYA. The CDR3, in full, reads CASSTGGNYAEQFF.

The sample holds many counts of this clone. Each gene name is a mouse one. The CDR3 goes on 4 residues after the read ends, and that part is filled in from the germline J gene. This chain joins TRBV1 and TRBJ2-4; 7 bases line up with TRBD1. The length of the CDR3 is 14 residues. The germline gives CDR1 NSQYPW, CDR2 LRSPGD (reference sequence). Incomplete CDR3 DNA: TGCACCTGCAGTGCAGACAGGACAGGAAAC. This codes for CTCSADRTGN. The entire CDR3 protein is CTCSADRTGNTLYF. The whole variable domain, filled in from reference TRBV1 and TRBJ2-4, reads VTLLEQNPRWRLVPRGQAVNLRCILKNSQYPWMSWYQQDLQKQLQWLFTLRSPGDKEVKSLPGADYLATRVTDTELRLQVANMSQGRTLYCTCSADRTGNTLYFGAGTRLSVL.

This clone was seen many times. Gene names follow the mouse nomenclature. With the read ending 4 residues before the CDR3 end, the germline J gene is used to fill in that end. The same CDR3 also results from other DNA sequences found in this sample. The chain has TRBV19 and TRBJ2-1, with a possible D match to TRBD1 (5 bases). The CDR3 has 14 residues. Trimming removed 2 bases at V and 0 bases at J, with 6 bases between. Germline V gives CDR1 FNHDT, CDR2 SITEND (reference sequence). The sequenced part of the CDR3 DNA is TGTGCCAGCAGTATGAGGGGTAACTATGCT. The encoded protein is CASSMRGNYA. Given in full, the CDR3 is CASSMRGNYAEQFF.

Of note for this clone: Mouse gene names apply. This specimen includes other DNA sequences encoding the same CDR3. The DNA read from the CDR3 is TGTGCCAGCAGTGCAACAGGGGGTAGTGCAGAA. Protein sequence: CASSATGGSAE. The CDR3 reads in full as CASSATGGSAETLYF. This sequence joins TRBV13-3 and TRBJ2-3; TRBD1 aligns across 8 bases. Read coverage stops 4 residues before the CDR3 terminus; the germline J gene supplies the remainder. This CDR3 is built from 15 residues. Germline V gives CDR1 NNHDY, CDR2 SYVADS. V lost 3 bases and J lost 0; bases outside the gene matches: 3.

This clone was recorded a few times. These gene names are mouse names. The CDR3 end lies 4 residues beyond the end of the read and is filled in from the germline J gene. The chain uses TRBV5 and TRBJ2-3, with 9 bases identical to TRBD1. The germline CDR1 and CDR2 sequences are LGHNA and YNLKQL (reference sequence). The CDR3 runs 15 residues. The junction had 2 bases not matched to a gene; V was cut back by 0 bases and J by 4 bases. The sequenced CDR3 bases are TGTGCCAGCAGCCAAGAGACAGGGGGTCCAGAA. Amino acid sequence: CASSQETGGPE. The whole CDR3 reads CASSQETGGPETLYF.

Remarks on this clone: Gene names refer to mouse genes. Read data end 4 residues before the CDR3 end; the end is taken from the germline J gene. Other nucleotide sequences from this sample produce the same CDR3. The chain employs TRBV19 and TRBJ2-3; TRBD2 is a possible D gene (5 bases). CDR1 is FNHDT and CDR2 is SITEND in the germline V gene (reference sequence). Trimming took 1 base from V and 0 from J, leaving 9 bases between them. The CDR3 totals 15 residues. CDR3 in amino acids: CASSITGVSAETLYF. The sequenced part of the CDR3 DNA is TGTGCCAGCAGTATAACTGGTGTTAGTGCAGAA.

This clone was recorded a few times. The listed genes are named as in mouse. Sequencing ends 4 residues short of the CDR3 end; the germline J gene provides the rest. This rearrangement joins TRBV5 to TRBJ2-3; possible D gene TRBD1, 5 bases. Germline loops: CDR1 LGHNA, CDR2 YNLKQL (reference sequence). The CDR3 has 14 amino acids. The germline V and J ends were trimmed by 4 bases and 0 bases, with 8 bases remaining between them. CDR3 bases read: TGTGCCAGCAGCCGACAGACTAGTGCAGAA. Its translation is CASSRQTSAE. The CDR3 in full is CASSRQTSAETLYF.